These T cell receptor beta chains were read from a single sample in a study of sequential checkpoint blockade in melanoma. Only in-frame clones appear in the TCRdb table, and some are missing; sequencing was by immunoSEQ multiplex PCR. The sample lists around 19,000 clones; less than 30% were seen once. Material: tumor tissue (inferred from file names), obtained from a patient given nivolumab and ipilimumab in sequence. The source is a human donor with melanoma. The CDR3 runs from the conserved cysteine through the conserved F or W. The order of the fields is J gene, D gene, V gene, clone size, CDR3 protein, CDR3 DNA. D genes are given only for firm matches. Rows give clone size only sometimes, using once, few, many, or a class for an expanded clone.

j_call: TRBJ2-1; d_call: .; v_call: TRBV30; clone_size: few; cdr3_aa: CAWSRGQKGSLNNEQFF; cdr3_nt: TGTGCCTGGAGTCGAGGTCAAAAGGGGAGCTTGAATAATGAGCAGTTCTTC
j_call: TRBJ2-5; d_call: TRBD1; v_call: TRBV6-8; clone_size: .; cdr3_aa: CASSYGDRAQETQYF; cdr3_nt: TGTGCCAGCAGTTACGGAGACAGGGCCCAAGAGACCCAGTACTTC
j_call: TRBJ1-1; d_call: .; v_call: TRBV9; clone_size: .; cdr3_aa: CASSGRQPEAFF; cdr3_nt: TGTGCCAGCAGCGGACGACAACCTGAAGCTTTCTTT
j_call: TRBJ2-7; d_call: .; v_call: TRBV6-8; clone_size: .; cdr3_aa: CAIRGHATSYEQYF; cdr3_nt: TGTGCCATCAGGGGACACGCCACCTCCTACGAGCAGTACTTC
j_call: TRBJ1-2; d_call: .; v_call: TRBV29-1; clone_size: .; cdr3_aa: CSDRTGTNYGYTF; cdr3_nt: TGCAGCGATAGAACGGGGACTAACTATGGCTACACCTTC
j_call: TRBJ2-7; d_call: TRBD1; v_call: TRBV6-8; clone_size: .; cdr3_aa: CASSYKVRDSTYEQYF; cdr3_nt: TGTGCCAGCAGTTACAAGGTCAGGGACAGTACCTACGAGCAGTACTTC
j_call: TRBJ1-1; d_call: .; v_call: TRBV15; clone_size: few; cdr3_aa: CATSRDREGTEAFF; cdr3_nt: TGTGCCACCAGCAGAGATCGCGAGGGCACTGAAGCTTTCTTT
j_call: TRBJ1-3; d_call: .; v_call: TRBV14; clone_size: once; cdr3_aa: CASSQEQAGVWGNTIYF; cdr3_nt: TGTGCCAGCAGCCAAGAACAAGCAGGCGTATGGGGAAACACCATATATTTT
j_call: TRBJ1-3; d_call: .; v_call: TRBV7-1; clone_size: many; cdr3_aa: CASSKEGGKEDTIYF; cdr3_nt: TGTGCCAGCTCAAAAGAGGGAGGAAAGGAAGACACCATATATTTT
j_call: TRBJ1-1; d_call: TRBD1; v_call: TRBV11-3; clone_size: .; cdr3_aa: CASSLQTGGRVNTEAFF; cdr3_nt: TGTGCCAGCAGCTTACAAACAGGGGGACGGGTGAACACTGAAGCTTTCTTT
j_call: TRBJ2-4; d_call: .; v_call: TRBV29-1; clone_size: .; cdr3_aa: CSVLRHPKNIQYF; cdr3_nt: TGCAGCGTCCTGCGACATCCCAAAAACATTCAGTACTTC
j_call: TRBJ2-1; d_call: .; v_call: TRBV6-8; clone_size: .; cdr3_aa: CASSPVEAHRGEQFF; cdr3_nt: TGTGCCAGCAGTCCCGTCGAAGCCCACCGGGGGGAGCAGTTCTTC
j_call: TRBJ2-6; d_call: TRBD1; v_call: TRBV15; clone_size: .; cdr3_aa: CATSRDYGQAPGANVLTF; cdr3_nt: TGTGCCACCAGCAGAGATTACGGACAGGCCCCTGGGGCCAACGTCCTGACTTTC
j_call: TRBJ2-6; d_call: .; v_call: TRBV6-8; clone_size: .; cdr3_aa: CASSYLSRLSSGANVLTF; cdr3_nt: TGTGCCAGCAGTTATCTTTCGCGCTTGAGCTCTGGGGCCAACGTCCTGACTTTC
j_call: TRBJ2-3; d_call: TRBD2; v_call: TRBV28; clone_size: few; cdr3_aa: CASSLAGGGTDTQYF; cdr3_nt: TGTGCCAGCAGCCTAGCGGGAGGTGGGACAGATACGCAGTATTTT
j_call: TRBJ1-5; d_call: .; v_call: TRBV11-3; clone_size: many; cdr3_aa: CASSSGIEGGQPQHF; cdr3_nt: TGTGCCAGCAGCTCCGGTATAGAGGGGGGGCAGCCCCAGCATTTT
j_call: TRBJ2-1; d_call: TRBD2; v_call: TRBV11-3; clone_size: few; cdr3_aa: CASSLSSGFYNEQFF; cdr3_nt: TGTGCCAGCAGCTTATCTAGCGGCTTCTACAATGAGCAGTTCTTC
j_call: TRBJ2-1; d_call: .; v_call: TRBV6-8; clone_size: .; cdr3_aa: CAISTASSSYNEQFF; cdr3_nt: TGTGCCATCAGTACAGCATCAAGCTCCTACAATGAGCAGTTCTTC
j_call: TRBJ1-5; d_call: .; v_call: TRBV6-8; clone_size: few; cdr3_aa: CASSPGNQPQHF; cdr3_nt: TGTGCCAGCAGTCCGGGGAATCAGCCCCAGCATTTT
j_call: TRBJ2-3; d_call: TRBD2; v_call: TRBV19; clone_size: .; cdr3_aa: CASTASGGFPSTDTQYF; cdr3_nt: TGTGCCAGTACCGCTAGCGGGGGGTTTCCTAGCACAGATACGCAGTATTTT
j_call: TRBJ1-4; d_call: .; v_call: TRBV6-8; clone_size: .; cdr3_aa: CASSSLLDQANEKLFF; cdr3_nt: TGTGCCAGCAGTTCCTTACTTGATCAAGCTAATGAAAAACTGTTTTTT
j_call: TRBJ2-2; d_call: .; v_call: TRBV11-3; clone_size: .; cdr3_aa: CASSPSLVGAKAGELFF; cdr3_nt: TGTGCCAGCAGCCCTAGTCTGGTTGGAGCAAAGGCCGGGGAGCTGTTTTTT
j_call: TRBJ2-1; d_call: .; v_call: TRBV7-6; clone_size: .; cdr3_aa: CASSLSGTYNEQFF; cdr3_nt: TGTGCCAGCAGCCTTAGCGGTACCTACAATGAGCAGTTCTTC
j_call: TRBJ1-2; d_call: TRBD1; v_call: TRBV9; clone_size: many; cdr3_aa: CASSATGQGARGYTF; cdr3_nt: TGTGCCAGCAGCGCTACGGGACAGGGGGCAAGGGGCTACACCTTC
j_call: TRBJ2-6; d_call: .; v_call: TRBV11-3; clone_size: few; cdr3_aa: CASSTIAGTGANVLTF; cdr3_nt: TGTGCCAGCAGCACAATCGCGGGGACTGGGGCCAACGTCCTGACTTTC
j_call: TRBJ2-1; d_call: .; v_call: TRBV18; clone_size: .; cdr3_aa: CASSPPRAASEQFF; cdr3_nt: TGTGCCAGCTCACCCCCCCGGGCCGCAAGTGAGCAGTTCTTC
j_call: TRBJ2-7; d_call: .; v_call: TRBV23-1; clone_size: few; cdr3_aa: CASSLGGRNEQYF; cdr3_nt: TGCGCCAGCAGTCTAGGAGGGAGGAACGAGCAGTACTTC
j_call: TRBJ2-5; d_call: TRBD1; v_call: TRBV5-1; clone_size: .; cdr3_aa: CASSWGQGGSETQYF; cdr3_nt: TGCGCCAGCAGCTGGGGACAGGGAGGGTCAGAGACCCAGTACTTC
j_call: TRBJ2-5; d_call: .; v_call: TRBV5-1; clone_size: .; cdr3_aa: CASSLAAMRETQYF; cdr3_nt: TGCGCCAGCAGCTTGGCGGCGATGAGAGAGACCCAGTACTTC
j_call: TRBJ2-1; d_call: .; v_call: TRBV7-4; clone_size: few; cdr3_aa: CASSQVRLDEQFF; cdr3_nt: TGTGCCAGCAGCCAAGTTCGTTTAGATGAGCAGTTCTTC
j_call: TRBJ2-7; d_call: TRBD1; v_call: TRBV28; clone_size: .; cdr3_aa: CASSLDGTGFNEQYF; cdr3_nt: TGTGCCAGCAGTTTAGACGGGACAGGGTTCAACGAGCAGTACTTC
j_call: TRBJ1-6; d_call: TRBD1; v_call: TRBV11-3; clone_size: many; cdr3_aa: CASSLGRGYNSPLHF; cdr3_nt: TGTGCCAGCAGCTTAGGCAGGGGGTATAATTCACCCCTCCACTTT
j_call: TRBJ1-1; d_call: .; v_call: TRBV29-1; clone_size: .; cdr3_aa: CSVNRAGAVFDTEAFF; cdr3_nt: TGCAGCGTAAACAGGGCTGGAGCGGTCTTCGACACTGAAGCTTTCTTT
j_call: TRBJ2-3; d_call: .; v_call: TRBV11-3; clone_size: few; cdr3_aa: CASSLRTHTDTQYF; cdr3_nt: TGTGCCAGCAGCTTGCGGACTCACACAGATACGCAGTATTTT
j_call: TRBJ1-5; d_call: TRBD1; v_call: TRBV19; clone_size: .; cdr3_aa: CASSPTDRGGQPQHF; cdr3_nt: TGTGCCAGTAGTCCCACGGACAGGGGCGGCCAGCCCCAGCATTTT
j_call: TRBJ2-6; d_call: TRBD2; v_call: TRBV16; clone_size: few; cdr3_aa: CASTLRTAQIGREGPGANVLTF; cdr3_nt: TGTGCCAGCACCCTTCGGACAGCCCAGATAGGGCGGGAGGGCCCTGGGGCCAACGTCCTGACTTTC
j_call: TRBJ2-5; d_call: TRBD2; v_call: TRBV5-1; clone_size: .; cdr3_aa: CASSSSGGAVETQYF; cdr3_nt: TGCGCCAGCAGCTCGAGCGGGGGGGCCGTGGAGACCCAGTACTTC